This T cell receptor (beta chain) was documented in a study of T cell responses to AZD1222 COVID-19 vaccine. Notes on this clone: Its target is unknown.

The germline V and J ends were trimmed by 10 bases and 11 bases, with 11 bases remaining between them. This CDR3 contains 9 residues. The germline V gene has CDR1 MNHEY and CDR2 SMNVEV (reference sequence). Some clones are missing from TCRdb's copy, which holds only in-frame ones; the method was immunoSEQ multiplex PCR. The table lists tens of thousands of clones, approximately 90% of them singletons, with approximately 5.4% in the top ten. Study outcomes and limitations: Repertoires were sampled only after the peak T cell response.

The chain couples TRBV27 to TRBJ1-1; no clear D. The source was peripheral blood, collected on day 0 of AZD1222 vaccination. The origin of this receptor is an adult in good health. The DNA of the CDR3 is TGTGCCACCCGAAGGGTGGCTTTCTTT. Its protein is CATRRVAFF.